This TCR beta chain was captured by sequencing in a study of T-cell memory formation after mild COVID-19. Study details: TCR clusters showed largely donor specificity. General study findings and limits: Clones contracting day 15 to 85 were balanced CD4/CD8; later expanders leaned CD4+.

The germline V gene encodes CDR1 SQVTM and CDR2 ANQGSEA. The CDR3 is 13 residues long. With 3 bases removed from V and 6 bases from J, the gap between germline ends came to 12 bases. TCR alpha and TCR beta cDNA libraries carrying sample barcodes and UMIs came from 5'RACE with constant-segment primers. TCRdb fed the 5' RACE reads into MiXCR, producing one record per CDR3 protein. This repertoire shows hundreds of thousands of distinct CDR3 sequences, under 30% found once; its top ten account for approximately 13%. Worth noting for this clonotype: Antigen unknown.

The clonotype was recovered from an adult woman who had mild COVID-19 (a few samples of this study predate the infection). Cell type and time point are not known. The rearrangement uses TRBV29-1 and TRBJ2-1; D gene unclear. Sample: PBMCs or a T cell subset sorted from them (not recorded which). The CDR3 region is CSVDSDLSNEQFF. Here the CDR3 DNA reads TGCAGCGTTGATTCGGACCTTAGCAATGAGCAGTTCTTC.